These T cell receptor beta chains were read from a single sample in a study of response to subunit inactivated influenza vaccine. TCRdb passed the RT-PCR reads through MiXCR, listing each CDR3 protein once. There are 160,000 or so distinct CDR3 sequences in the sample; roughly 10% occur only once, and around 11% lies in the top ten. Sequencing was performed on non-naive T cells sorted from PBMCs, taken more than 35 days after vaccination. Every receptor here comes from a man aged 50 to 59 who received an inactivated influenza vaccine. CDR3s include the opening cysteine and the closing phenylalanine or tryptophan. The order of the fields is D gene, clone size, V gene, J gene, CDR3 DNA, CDR3 protein. D genes are given only for firm matches. Rows may omit the clone size; those that give it use once, few, many or a size class.

>.|many|TRBV9|TRBJ1-1
TGTGCCAGCAGCGTAGGGACTAGGGACACTGAAGCTTTCTTT
CASSVGTRDTEAFF
>.|few|TRBV12-3/TRBV12-4|TRBJ2-2
TGTGCCAGCCGAATCAGGAGTAGCACCGGGGAGCTGTTTTTT
CASRIRSSTGELFF
>.|.|TRBV27|TRBJ2-5
TGTGCCAGCAGTCCAACAAGGGGATCTACTCAAGAGACCCAGTACTTC
CASSPTRGSTQETQYF
>TRBD2|few|TRBV11-2|TRBJ2-1
TGTGCCAGCAGCTTAGATTTTCGGTCTAGCGGAGTTTACAATGAGCAGTTCTTC
CASSLDFRSSGVYNEQFF
>TRBD1|few|TRBV5-1|TRBJ2-2
TGCGCCAGCAGCTCTTCCTCGGGACAGGGGGCCCCCGGGGAGCTGTTTTTT
CASSSSSGQGAPGELFF
>TRBD1|.|TRBV6-5|TRBJ2-7
TGTGCCAGCAGTTACTCCCAGGACAGGGGCTCCGAGCAGTACTTC
CASSYSQDRGSEQYF
>TRBD1|few|TRBV7-8|TRBJ2-7
TGTGCCAGCAGCGGGGACAGGGAGTACGAGCAGTACTTC
CASSGDREYEQYF
>.|few|TRBV6-1|TRBJ2-3
TGTGCCAGCAGCAGCCGGGACTCCTATAGTCTAGATACGCAGTATTTT
CASSSRDSYSLDTQYF
>TRBD1|few|TRBV6-2/TRBV6-3|TRBJ1-5
TGTGCCAGCAGCAGGACAGGGTATAGCAATCAGCCCCAGCATTTT
CASSRTGYSNQPQHF
>.|few|TRBV6-2/TRBV6-3|TRBJ2-7
TGTGCCACCACCGCAACAGGCTACGAGCAGTACTTC
CATTATGYEQYF
>.|many|TRBV4-3|TRBJ2-2
TGCGCCAGCCGAAGACAGCTCTCCACCGGGGAGCTGTTTTTT
CASRRQLSTGELFF
>.|.|TRBV6-1|TRBJ1-5
TGTGCCAGCAGGCAGGGGAACAATCAGCCCCAGCATTTT
CASRQGNNQPQHF
>.|few|TRBV6-2/TRBV6-3|TRBJ2-3
TGTGCCAGCAGTCGTACAGGGACCGGGACGCAGTATTTT
CASSRTGTGTQYF
>.|.|TRBV2|TRBJ1-5
TGTGCCAGCGGGCTAGGGGGGCTAAGCAATCAGCCCCAGCATTTT
CASGLGGLSNQPQHF
>.|many|TRBV3-1|TRBJ1-5
TGTGCCAGCAGCCAAGACCGTTCTAGGCGGCCCCAGCATTTT
CASSQDRSRRPQHF
>TRBD1|few|TRBV18|TRBJ1-2
TGTGCCAGCTCACCTACAGGGGACGGTGGCTACACCTTC
CASSPTGDGGYTF
>.|few|TRBV19|TRBJ2-5
TGTGCCAGTAGTACCGGGTCCGATATAGAGACCCAGTACTTC
CASSTGSDIETQYF
>TRBD1|.|TRBV20-1|TRBJ2-7
TGCAGTGCCACGGGGACAGGGGATGTCTTAAGCGACGAGCAGTACTTC
CSATGTGDVLSDEQYF
>.|many|TRBV12-3/TRBV12-4|TRBJ2-5
TGTGCCAGCCTGAGGGACGGTGAGACCCAGTACTTC
CASLRDGETQYF
>TRBD1|few|TRBV6-2/TRBV6-3|TRBJ1-6
TGTGCCAGCAGTTACCAACCGGACAGGGAGGAGAGCTCCTATAATTCACCCCTCCACTTT
CASSYQPDREESSYNSPLHF
>TRBD1|few|TRBV5-6|TRBJ2-1
TGTGCCAGCAGCCCGGGCGGGGACAGGGTGATTGAGCAGTTCTTC
CASSPGGDRVIEQFF
>.|few|TRBV11-2|TRBJ1-2
TGTGCCAGCAGCTTAGGTGCCCTGGGGGGCGCGATTAACTATGGCTACACCTTC
CASSLGALGGAINYGYTF
>.|few|TRBV5-1|TRBJ1-5
TGCGCCAGCAGCTTGTTGCCAGGGGATCAGCCCCAGCATTTT
CASSLLPGDQPQHF
>TRBD2|.|TRBV6-2/TRBV6-3|TRBJ2-5
TGTGCCAGCAGTTACTCGTTTGGCGCGGCGGGGGAGAAAGAGACCCAGTACTTC
CASSYSFGAAGEKETQYF
>TRBD2|.|TRBV4-3|TRBJ2-1
TGCGCCAGCAGCCAAACTCTAGCGGAGAACTACAATGAGCAGTTCTTC
CASSQTLAENYNEQFF
>.|few|TRBV5-1|TRBJ2-5
TGCGCCAGCAGCGCGGGACAAAATAGACAAGAGACCCAGTACTTC
CASSAGQNRQETQYF
>TRBD2|.|TRBV5-1|TRBJ2-3
TGCGCCAGCAGCTTGGGACTAGCGGGGGACACAGATACGCAGTATTTT
CASSLGLAGDTDTQYF
>.|many|TRBV7-8|TRBJ2-3
TGTGCCAGCAGCGCCTATTCCCCCGGGGGAGATACGCAGTATTTT
CASSAYSPGGDTQYF
>.|.|TRBV4-3|TRBJ2-3
TGCGCCAGCAGCCAAACGGGATCCGACTCAGATACGCAGTATTTT
CASSQTGSDSDTQYF
>TRBD2|many|TRBV6-1|TRBJ2-3
TGTGCCAGCAGTGATCCAGCGGGGGGGTCAGATACGCAGTATTTT
CASSDPAGGSDTQYF
>.|few|TRBV4-3|TRBJ2-1
TGCGCCAGCAGCCAAGAATGGGAGAACAATGAGCAGTTCTTC
CASSQEWENNEQFF
>TRBD1|many|TRBV2|TRBJ2-7
TGTGCCAGCAGTGCGACCGGGACAGGAGGGTACGAGCAGTACTTC
CASSATGTGGYEQYF
>.|few|TRBV28|TRBJ2-2
TGTGCCAGTACCTCGATGGCCTGGGGGCGCGACACCGGGGAGCTGTTTTTT
CASTSMAWGRDTGELFF
>TRBD1|.|TRBV11-1|TRBJ1-6
TGTGCCAGCAGCTTAGGGATGGGGACAGGGGCCTATAATTCACCCCTCCACTTT
CASSLGMGTGAYNSPLHF
>TRBD1|many|TRBV3-1|TRBJ1-4
TGTGCCAGCAGCCAAGGCAGGGGGTATAAACTGTTTTTT
CASSQGRGYKLFF